This TCR beta chain appears in the sequencing data of a study of Graves' ophthalmopathy and Graves' hyperthyroidism. Study-level background: Blood was drawn at initial diagnosis, before any treatment.

The study excluded patients with other autoimmune diseases, uncontrolled infections, pregnancy or lactation. Amplification of TCR beta CDR3 regions used RNA transcripts. First-round RT-PCR with HTBI primers preceded a second-round multiplex PCR. From the multiplex PCR reads, TCRdb called clonotypes with MiXCR, one entry per CDR3 protein. The data contain just over 400,000 distinct CDR3 sequences, around 21% of them singletons. Germline assignment: CDR1 LGHNA and CDR2 YSLEER. The CDR3 covers 16 residues. V shed 0 bases and J 4 bases; nucleotides not matched to a gene: 9. This clonotype has a handful of counts.

Sequenced sample: peripheral blood. V and J are TRBV4-3 and TRBJ2-7, with 7 bases fitting TRBD1. The receptor's source is a young woman with stable Graves' hyperthyroidism. The CDR3 loop is CASSQDSLRQGYEQYF. The CDR3 DNA reads TGCGCCAGCAGCCAAGACAGTCTGAGACAGGGATACGAGCAGTACTTC.